Sequencing of this TCR beta chain was carried out in a study of cytomegalovirus exposure and HLA in healthy donors (dated by TCRdb to about 2017). At the level of the whole study: An earlier analysis of a few hundred of the donors reported approximately 260 Gb of sequence data and some 110 million unique TCR beta sequences obtained from roughly 180 million T cells. Approximately 300 gigabases of sequencing data and tens of millions of unique TCR sequences made up an early release that covered over 550 HLA-typed donors. Of the approximately 400 genotyped donors, 70% to 90% were placed in the genetic ancestry cluster associated with self-reported Caucasian donors. The study aimed to test whether signatures of past pathogen exposure could be identified by cataloging public T cell receptors. The T cell repertoires of 700 or so subjects were profiled by immunosequencing and related to cytomegalovirus serostatus. In addition to the first cohort of 666 subjects, a separate validation cohort of 120 different subjects was used. To predict cytomegalovirus infection status, the study brought together high-throughput TCR immunosequencing, statistical association of individual TCRs with disease status, and machine learning. A later analysis re-examined previously published TCR beta repertoires from hundreds of donors and added high-resolution HLA genotyping to investigate patterns of TCR occurrence. The later analysis used no new phenotypic data to find candidate immune exposures, relying instead on TCR beta sequences and their occurrence across donors. In an earlier analysis of roughly 580 of the donors, high-throughput TCR beta sequencing was used to judge whether each TCR beta V gene segment behaved as functional or pseudogenic. Donor age, sex, ethnicity and CMV serostatus were compiled together with the repertoire data. A later genetic analysis used genome-wide SNP genotypes for 398 of the 666 donors, treating that subset as a discovery cohort. All discovery cohort repertoires had been generated on a single sequencing platform. Both class I and class II loci were covered by HLA typing, at four-digit resolution. The number of typed donors differed by locus: roughly 620-630 for A, B, C, DRB1 and DQB1; some 500 for DQA1; 606 for DPA1; and around 470 for DPB1. About five DR-DQ haplotypes were handled as single units for association and clustering because linkage in the cohort was strong. On average, around 230,000 unique TCR beta nucleotide sequences were sequenced per donor among a few hundred genotyped donors of the cohort, with roughly 18% of those sequences being non-productive. The paper as a whole reports these results and caveats: Sequencing depth was assumed to be roughly uniform across donors in the presence/absence analyses, though that assumption may not hold. A later analysis reported that several top co-occurrence clusters appeared linked to parvovirus B19, influenza, CMV and Epstein-Barr virus. A further reported finding was that TCR beta sequences accurately predicted the HLA-A and HLA-B alleles for most subjects in the first cohort. The authors suggested that the approach could potentially be generalized to other disease states and immunological phenotypes. Most CMV-associated TCR beta chains appeared to be HLA-restricted in a later analysis, and the HLA associations seemed to be driven largely by CMV exposure. Across donors, most TCR sequences were observed very rarely, whereas some public TCRs were present in many individuals. At a false discovery rate of 0.05, a later analysis linked 16,951 TCR beta sequences to specific HLA alleles. In both the original and validation cohorts, the classifier was reported to diagnose cytomegalovirus status with high specificity and sensitivity. According to a later genetic analysis, donors in an Asian-associated ancestry cluster had fewer N-insertions in productive TCRs than the roughly 700-donor mean. Assigning TCR associations to individual alleles was difficult when HLA alleles, especially DR and DQ, strongly co-occurred. In a later genetic analysis, a missense DCLRE1C variant was associated with V-gene and J-gene trimming of TCR beta chains, and the association was replicated in an independent cohort. Linkage disequilibrium might explain the correlated functional status among segregating V segments, but an unknown experimental factor could not be excluded. The cohort was sequenced for TCR beta chains only, and without alpha or paired-chain data the features that could be detected were limited. A few of the identified cytomegalovirus-associated TCR beta chains were confirmed in vitro to be specific for cytomegalovirus antigens. An earlier analysis of around 600 of the donors showed that most TCR beta V segments appeared in productive rearrangements either about 87% or about 30% of the time, which broadly matched IMGT annotations. Around 16 rarely observed V segments, including chromosome 9 orphons, were excluded from the earlier analysis of about 500 of the donors because counts were too low. Immune exposure information for the cohort was limited to CMV serostatus. Some IMGT-functional V segments, including TRBV6-2 and TRBV6-3, could not be distinguished by the 87-base-pair reads and were therefore excluded. Because HLA typing was unavailable for some donors at each locus, only the typed subset was used in association tests. A total of fewer than 200 TCR beta chains were listed by the study as associated with cytomegalovirus. A group of highly shared sequence variants was considered likely to be a technical artifact of the sequencing pipeline. In a later analysis, TCR association rates were found to vary across HLA loci, with the most associated TCRs seen for DRB1 alleles and the fewest for HLA-C alleles. A later analysis found that HLA-associated TCR beta chains were more clonally expanded and had lower generation probabilities than equally common non-associated chains.

The library relied on the immunoSEQ multiplex PCR assay. For the multiplex PCR, a mixture combining 60 forward primers for TCR Vbeta segments and 13 reverse primers for TCR Jbeta segments was used. The CDR3 region of rearranged TCR beta genes was amplified from genomic DNA by a multiplex PCR assay. On the Illumina HiSeq System, the amplified TCR beta libraries were sequenced as 87-base-pair reads. As for the original processing: A later analysis counted tens of millions of unique TCR beta chains across the 550 to 800 repertoires, and roughly 11 million of these chains were shared by at least two donors. To remove PCR and sequencing errors, raw reads were error-corrected and collapsed into unique sequences using a nearest-neighbor algorithm that merged closely related sequences. V, D and J gene segments were assigned by aligning CDR3 sequences to IMGT reference sequences. For a sequence to be retained, a match of at least six nucleotides to both a V gene segment and a J gene segment was required. Rearrangements were classified as productive when the CDR3 lacked stop codons and remained in frame with V and J, and all other rearrangements were classified as non-productive. CDR3 was defined by IMGT convention, running from the second conserved V-encoded cysteine to the conserved J-encoded phenylalanine. In an earlier analysis of just under 600 of the donors, sequences lacking an unambiguous match to a single V gene segment were excluded. An earlier analysis of fewer than 750 of the donors classified V segments as functional when productive rearrangements were above 56.7% and as segregating when the standard deviation between donors was above 5%. A statistical classification framework was developed to diagnose cytomegalovirus status using the catalog of TCR beta chain sequences. V and J gene assignment, in a later analysis, came from comparing TCR nucleotide sequences with IMGT/GENE-DB human TR gene sequences. The TCRdist pipeline was used in a later analysis to assign CDR3 sequences and most-parsimonious VDJ recombination scenarios. In a later analysis, each TCR beta chain was defined by its CDR3 amino acid sequence together with its V-gene family, and reads without a unique V-gene family were excluded. As a way to deal with suspected cross-contamination and a sequencing artifact, a later analysis dropped approximately 590 nucleotide sequences that were highly shared and had low generation probability. In a later analysis, a clonal expansion index was calculated for each public chain from normalized within-repertoire ranks of inferred template counts. In a later analysis, generation probabilities were computed using a VDJ recombination model fitted to out-of-frame rearrangements, and the results were checked against IGoR. A later analysis scored TCR-TCR, TCR-HLA and TCR-CMV co-occurrence with hypergeometric tests, applying a repertoire-size bias correction to TCR pairs. In a later analysis, false discovery rates were estimated by permuting HLA or CMV assignments 20 times. In a later analysis, co-occurring TCRs were grouped with DBSCAN, and TCRdist sequence similarity was added when clustering was performed within HLA-allele-positive subsets. For co-occurrence clustering, repertoires with fewer than 30,000 or more than 120,000 public chains were excluded, along with four to six repertoires with anomalous nucleotide sharing. The immuneACCESS repertoire file appears here via TCRdb, limited to in-frame rearrangements. These files lack a portion of the clones; in checked studies, under half of the deficit traces to unresolved V genes, and the cause of the others is not known. That table is the source of V, J and clone size, and D and trimming were worked out from the DNA. The sample has over 100,000 clones on record. The biggest ten clones account for around 1.6% of the sample.

The cohort was made up of 500 to 800 healthy bone marrow donors. At the time of sampling, all cohort members were nominally healthy, though unrecorded immune exposures were likely present. The donor tested CMV seronegative, placing the donor among the 350 to 400 seronegative members of the cohort. Each donor provided a peripheral blood sample, and peripheral blood mononuclear cells were used for TCR beta sequencing. The Qiagen DNeasy Blood Extraction Kit was used to extract genomic DNA from the blood cell samples. As regards this clone: Its cognate antigen has yet to be identified.

The germline V gene sets CDR1 to SGHNT and CDR2 to YENEEA. Germline trimming: 5 bases from V, 4 bases from J; junction bases outside gene matches: 7. The CDR3, from cysteine to phenylalanine, totals 16 residues. The only DNA kept is the CDR3, 48 bases in frame from the first base. The chain links TRBV11-3 with TRBJ2-1; 11 bases in the junction line up with TRBD2. This clonotype was obtained from a man between 18 and 35 years old in good health and CMV-seronegative. Input material: PBMCs. This receptor carries the CDR3 CASSRKLAGEYNEQFF. The DNA reads as follows: TGTGCCAGCAGCAGAAAACTAGCGGGAGAATACAATGAGCAGTTCTTC.